These 30 T cell receptor beta chains came from one sample sequenced in a study of T cells after yellow fever vaccination. One entry per CDR3 protein, called by TCRdb with MiXCR from the 5' RACE reads. The sample lists 300,000 to 400,000 distinct CDR3 sequences; 6% to 8% were seen once. The sample was PBMCs, taken 5 days after the yellow fever booster vaccination. These receptors were taken from a man aged 25-45 years who received the YFV17D yellow fever vaccine.

The chain recombines TRBV20-1 with TRBJ2-1, with 8 positions matching TRBD2. Germline V gene data show CDR1 as DFQATT and CDR2 as SNEGSKA (reference sequence). CDR3 length: 16 residues. V was pared by 0 bases and J by 5 bases, with 9 bases of the junction left unmatched. The CDR3 spells CSARDLPGGPHNEQFF. The CDR3, as DNA: TGCAGTGCTAGAGATTTGCCGGGAGGGCCCCACAATGAGCAGTTCTTC.

This clonotype has a handful of counts. J is TRBJ2-2 and V is TRBV12-3 or TRBV12-4; 9 bases map to TRBD1. CDR3 length: 16 residues. J lost 5 bases, V lost 6 bases, and 10 bases had no gene match. Here the CDR3 DNA reads TGTGCCAGCAGCAGCCCCGGGACAGGGTATACCGGGGAGCTGTTTTTT. Amino acids: CASSSPGTGYTGELFF.

Ten or more counts support this clonotype. This chain connects TRBV10-2 to TRBJ2-1, with TRBD2 as a possible D gene (6 bases). V was cut by 2 bases and J by 10 bases, with 12 bases left in between. CDR3 length equals 13 residues. The germline V gene has CDR1 WSHSY and CDR2 SAAADI. CDR3 DNA sequence: TGCGCCAGCAGTGAGAGGAGGGCGGAAGAGCAGTTCTTC. It encodes CASSERRAEEQFF.

This clonotype was picked up many times. CDR3 protein: CASSGTSNTGELFF. The CDR3 coding sequence is TGTGCCAGCTCCGGGACCTCCAACACCGGGGAGCTGTTTTTT. The chain combines TRBV7-9 with TRBJ2-2, with D possibly called TRBD1 or TRBD2 (5 bases each). Trimming cost V 8 bases and J 2 bases, with 12 bases left between them. CDR1 and CDR2 (germline): SEHNR, FQNEAQ (reference sequence). CDR3 length: 14 residues.

A note on this clonotype: The junction differs from germline at one of its ends, possibly a read error. V gene TRBV18 combines with J gene TRBJ2-7, with TRBD1 matching 9 bases. The germline V gene encodes CDR1 KGHSH and CDR2 LQKENI. CDR3 size: 14 residues. Written as DNA, the CDR3 is TGTGCCAGCTCACCGGTAACAGGGGGCTACGAGCAGTGCTTC. Translation gives CASSPVTGGYEQCF.

This clonotype appeared many times. J is TRBJ1-5 and V is TRBV7-9; D gene unclear. V was shortened by 4 bases and J by 5 bases, with 12 bases between the two germline ends. Looked up from germline, CDR1 is SEHNR and CDR2 is FQNEAQ (reference sequence). This CDR3 is 14 amino acids long. The DNA of the CDR3 is TGTGCCAGCAGCTCCCGGTCCTCTTATCAGCCCCAGCATTTT. It is translated as CASSSRSSYQPQHF.

This clonotype came up many times. V and J are TRBV20-1 and TRBJ1-1; 10 bases are a match to TRBD1. Germline CDR1 reads DFQATT; CDR2 reads SNEGSKA (reference sequence). The CDR3 length is 14 residues. With V trimmed by 3 bases and J by 5 bases, 6 bases remained unmatched. The CDR3 is CSARGGQGNTEAFF. CDR3 bases: TGCAGTGCTAGGGGGGGACAGGGGAATACTGAAGCTTTCTTT.

The V and J genes are TRBV5-6 and TRBJ2-7; 7 nucleotides align to TRBD2. Looked up from germline, CDR1 is SGHDT and CDR2 is YYEEEE. With 9 bases clipped from V and 0 bases from J, the junction kept 12 bases outside the gene matches. The CDR3 runs to 15 residues. The CDR3: CAMGPGRDYSYEQYF. The CDR3 nucleotides are TGTGCCATGGGCCCCGGGCGGGACTACTCCTACGAGCAGTACTTC.

Many counts were recorded for this clonotype. This chain joins TRBV12-3 or TRBV12-4 and TRBJ2-1, with 9 bases identical to TRBD1. The CDR3 is 16 amino acids. Losses at the gene ends were 6 bases for V and 5 bases for J; bases not matched to a gene: 11. CDR3 nucleotide sequence: TGTGCCAGCAGGTCTCGACAGGGGGGGGGAGACAATGAGCAGTTCTTC. It is translated as CASRSRQGGGDNEQFF.

V and J are TRBV23-1 and TRBJ2-3; D is undetermined. TRBV23-1 is an ORF, with its function uncertain. With 2 bases removed from V and 1 base from J, the gap between germline ends came to 16 bases. The CDR3 is 17 residues long. CDR3 residues: CASSQEDGRCGTDTQYF. CDR3 sequence (DNA): TGCGCCAGCAGTCAAGAGGATGGGCGGTGTGGCACAGATACGCAGTATTTT.

This clonotype came up many times. V and J are TRBV12-3 or TRBV12-4 and TRBJ2-2; TRBD1 matches 9 bases. This CDR3 is 16 amino acids long. The V segment lost 6 bases and the J segment 2 bases; nucleotides outside the gene matches: 7. CDR3 coding DNA: TGTGCCAGCAGCACCCCGGGACAGGGTAACACCGGGGAGCTGTTTTTT. Protein: CASSTPGQGNTGELFF.

This clonotype occurred a few times. The chain carries TRBV6-5 and TRBJ2-4, with TRBD1 matching 10 bases. Losses at the gene ends were 0 bases for V and 0 bases for J; bases not matched to a gene: 8. Germline V CDR1 and CDR2: MNHEY, SVGAGI. CDR3 length equals 19 residues. The CDR3 DNA sequence: TGTGCCAGCAGTTACTCGATAGTGACAGGGGGCCTAGCCAAAAACATTCAGTACTTC. Encoded protein: CASSYSIVTGGLAKNIQYF.

This clonotype was seen a handful of times. The gene calls are TRBV10-3 and TRBJ2-4; 7 nucleotides line up with TRBD2. The CDR3 has 14 residues. The J segment lost 4 bases and the V segment lost 5 bases, leaving 5 bases of the junction unmatched. Per germline, CDR1 ENHRY and CDR2 SYGVKD. CDR3 region: CAISSGEGKNIQYF. The DNA for the CDR3 is TGTGCCATCAGTAGCGGGGAGGGGAAAAACATTCAGTACTTC.

As to this clonotype: One base away lies a much larger clone, so this may be a sequencing read error. Likely a read error: the CDR3 ends without its conserved phenylalanine or tryptophan. The chain employs TRBV20-1 and TRBJ2-3; D perhaps matches TRBD2 (5 bases). In germline, CDR1 is DFQATT, CDR2 SNEGSKA (reference sequence). V was clipped by 6 bases and J by 7 bases, with 23 bases between them. The CDR3 has 15 amino acids. The CDR3 nucleotides are TGCAGTGCACAGAACTGGGCTAGCCCCGCCTATACGCAGTATTCT. Its translation: CSAQNWASPAYTQYS.

This clonotype was counted a few times. The chain employs TRBV12-3 or TRBV12-4 and TRBJ2-1; D could derive from TRBD1 or TRBD2 (5 bases each). The length of the CDR3 is 16 residues. V lost 5 bases to trimming and J lost 4 bases, with 18 bases between them. The CDR3 is CASSPMWGSGYNEQFF. CDR3 DNA sequence: TGTGCCAGCAGTCCAATGTGGGGGTCGGGTTACAATGAGCAGTTCTTC.

This clonotype came up many times. This chain connects TRBV4-3 to TRBJ2-5, with TRBD2 matching 7 bases. Germline V lookup: CDR1 LGHNA, CDR2 YSLEER. Trimming took 3 bases from V and 4 from J; bases not matched to a gene: 11. The CDR3 length is 16 residues. Here the CDR3 reads CASSHWIGRESETQYF. CDR3 sequence (DNA): TGCGCCAGCAGCCATTGGATAGGGCGGGAGTCAGAGACCCAGTACTTC.

This clonotype was detected a few times. The CDR3 sequence is CASSPPVFSTDTQYF. The CDR3 DNA is TGTGCCAGCTCACCACCCGTATTTAGCACAGATACGCAGTATTTT. The chain has TRBV18 and TRBJ2-3; D call uncertain. The germline V and J ends were trimmed by 0 bases and 0 bases, with 7 bases remaining between them. The germline V gene encodes CDR1 KGHSH and CDR2 LQKENI. The CDR3 loop spans 15 amino acids.

This clonotype was observed a few times. V gene TRBV11-2 combines with J gene TRBJ2-1, with D hard to call. The V gene lost 0 bases and the J gene lost 0 bases, with 9 bases spanning the gap. The CDR3 loop spans 16 amino acids. Germline V lookup: CDR1 SGHAT, CDR2 FQNNGV. The CDR3 DNA follows: TGTGCCAGCAGCTTAGATTCGGCGCTCTCCTACAATGAGCAGTTCTTC. It encodes CASSLDSALSYNEQFF.

The gene calls are TRBV6-2 or TRBV6-3 and TRBJ2-7; D remains ambiguous. CDR1 MNHEY and CDR2 SVGEGT come from the germline V gene. Deletions cut 2 bases from V and 2 bases from J, with 10 bases between. The CDR3 covers 14 residues. The CDR3 loop is CASSYGRIAYEQYF. CDR3 DNA: TGTGCCAGCAGTTACGGCAGGATAGCCTACGAGCAGTACTTC.

This clonotype was counted a few times. CDR3 sequence reads: CASRDLAISTDTQYF. Here the CDR3 DNA reads TGTGCCAGCAGGGACCTAGCGATCAGCACAGATACGCAGTATTTT. The chain couples TRBV6-1 to TRBJ2-3, with D possibly being TRBD2 (6 bases). V was clipped by 6 bases and J by 0 bases, with 13 bases between them. In germline, CDR1 is MNHNS, CDR2 SASEGT. The CDR3 totals 15 residues.

This clonotype appeared many times. This sequence joins TRBV5-1 and TRBJ2-1; D is perhaps TRBD2 (5 bases). CDR1 and CDR2 (germline): SGHRS, YFSETQ. Trimming pared 0 bases from V and 2 bases from J, leaving 15 bases between. The CDR3 has 17 amino acids. CDR3 coding DNA: TGCGCCAGCAGCTTGGCCCGGAGTAGCGCTACCTACAATGAGCAGTTCTTC. Protein product: CASSLARSSATYNEQFF.

The sample holds many counts of this clonotype. The chain joins TRBV12-3 or TRBV12-4 to TRBJ2-3; D ambiguous. Trimming cost V 5 bases and J 3 bases, with 9 bases left between them. The CDR3 sequence is 13 residues long. CDR3 residues: CASSLPDTDTQYF. CDR3 bases: TGTGCCAGCAGTCTCCCGGATACAGATACGCAGTATTTT.

The V gene is TRBV20-1, the J gene TRBJ1-1; D gene uncertain. The V end lost 6 bases, the J end lost 2 bases, and 13 bases lay between the germline ends. The CDR3 contains 13 residues. CDR1 and CDR2 from the germline V gene are DFQATT and SNEGSKA (reference sequence). CDR3 nucleotide sequence: TGCAGTGCCTCCGCAGGCAGCAACACTGAAGCTTTCTTT. This encodes CSASAGSNTEAFF.

This clonotype showed up just a few times. V usage is TRBV27 and J usage is TRBJ2-2; 7 nucleotides line up with TRBD2. The length of the CDR3 is 16 residues. Unmatched junction bases numbered 13, after V lost 6 bases and J lost 6 bases. Per germline, CDR1 MNHEY and CDR2 SMNVEV (reference sequence). The CDR3 reads CASRRTRLVQSGELFF. As DNA, the CDR3 is TGTGCCAGCAGGAGGACTAGACTCGTCCAATCCGGGGAGCTGTTTTTT.

The gene calls are TRBV7-9 and TRBJ2-7; 8 positions agree with TRBD2. Trimming cost V 5 bases and J 0 bases; bases outside gene matches: 9. This CDR3 contains 16 residues. Germline V lookup: CDR1 SEHNR, CDR2 FQNEAQ (reference sequence). CDR3 sequence: CASSLWGSGNSYEQYF. The DNA for the CDR3 is TGTGCCAGCAGCCTCTGGGGTAGCGGGAACTCCTACGAGCAGTACTTC.

V usage is TRBV7-9 and J usage is TRBJ2-5; D is possibly TRBD1 (6 bases). Trimming stripped 3 bases from V and 2 bases from J, with 10 bases between. CDR3 size: 14 residues. Germline values: CDR1 SEHNR, CDR2 FQNEAQ (reference sequence). The CDR3 protein is CASSFTGLQETQYF. CDR3 bases: TGTGCCAGCAGCTTCACAGGGCTTCAAGAGACCCAGTACTTC.

J is TRBJ2-7 and V is TRBV6-2 or TRBV6-3, with D unresolved. The V end lost 6 bases, the J end lost 2 bases, and 11 bases lay between the germline ends. The CDR3 length is 13 residues. Germline V gives CDR1 MNHEY, CDR2 SVGEGT. This CDR3 reads CASRKAGPYEQYF. For the CDR3, the DNA is TGTGCCAGCAGGAAAGCTGGCCCCTACGAGCAGTACTTC.

The chain employs TRBV10-3 and TRBJ1-4; D call uncertain. Germline V lookup: CDR1 ENHRY, CDR2 SYGVKD. The CDR3 has 14 residues. V shed 5 bases and J shed 0 bases, with 7 bases lying between them. CDR3 loop: CAISRDSTNEKLFF. The CDR3, as DNA: TGTGCCATCAGTCGGGATTCAACTAATGAAAAACTGTTTTTT.

Only a few counts were recorded for this clonotype. The chain joins TRBV20-1 to TRBJ2-7; the match to TRBD2 covers 12 bases. Germline V CDR1 and CDR2: DFQATT, SNEGSKA (reference sequence). The V gene end was trimmed by 0 bases and the J gene end by 2 bases; junction bases not matched to a gene: 2. The CDR3 covers 15 residues. The CDR3 here is CSARDPSGRAYEQYF. The CDR3 DNA is TGCAGTGCTAGAGACCCTAGCGGGAGGGCCTACGAGCAGTACTTC.

In this sample, this clonotype turned up many times. The chain has TRBV29-1 and TRBJ2-6; no definite D call. The V end was cut by 4 bases, the J end by 0 bases, with 4 bases between. The CDR3 is 13 amino acids. Germline CDR1 is SQVTM and CDR2 is ANQGSEA. In DNA, the CDR3 is TGCAGCGTTGGCAGCTCTGGGGCCAACGTCCTGACTTTC. Translating gives CSVGSSGANVLTF.